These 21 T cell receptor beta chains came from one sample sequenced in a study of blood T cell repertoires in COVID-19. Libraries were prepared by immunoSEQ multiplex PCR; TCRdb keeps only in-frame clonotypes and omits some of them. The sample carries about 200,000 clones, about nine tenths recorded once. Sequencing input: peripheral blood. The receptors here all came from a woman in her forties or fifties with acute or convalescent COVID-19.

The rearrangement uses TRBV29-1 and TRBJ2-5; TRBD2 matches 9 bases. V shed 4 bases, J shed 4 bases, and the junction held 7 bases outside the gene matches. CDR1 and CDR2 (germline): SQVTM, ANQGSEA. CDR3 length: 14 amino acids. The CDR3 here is CSVVPSTSGETQYF. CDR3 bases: TGCAGCGTTGTACCCTCGACTAGCGGAGAGACCCAGTACTTC.

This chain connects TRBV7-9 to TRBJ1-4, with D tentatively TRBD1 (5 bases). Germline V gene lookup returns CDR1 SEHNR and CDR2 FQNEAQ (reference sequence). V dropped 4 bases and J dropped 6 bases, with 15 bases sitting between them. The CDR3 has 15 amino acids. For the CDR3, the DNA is TGTGCCAGCAGCTCCGGCGGGGGAGAAGATGAAAAACTGTTTTTT. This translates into CASSSGGGEDEKLFF.

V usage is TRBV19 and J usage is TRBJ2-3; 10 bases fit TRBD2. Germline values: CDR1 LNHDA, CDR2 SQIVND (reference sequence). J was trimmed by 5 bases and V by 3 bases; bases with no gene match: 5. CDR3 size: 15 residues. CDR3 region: CASSIERGGVDTQYF. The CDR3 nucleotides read TGTGCCAGTAGTATCGAGCGGGGGGGCGTAGATACGCAGTATTTT.

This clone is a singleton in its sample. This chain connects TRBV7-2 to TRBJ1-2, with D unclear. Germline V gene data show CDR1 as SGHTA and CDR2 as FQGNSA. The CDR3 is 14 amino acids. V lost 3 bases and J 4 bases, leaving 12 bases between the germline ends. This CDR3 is CASSFYPAGYGYTF. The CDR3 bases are TGTGCCAGCAGCTTCTACCCGGCGGGCTATGGCTACACCTTC.

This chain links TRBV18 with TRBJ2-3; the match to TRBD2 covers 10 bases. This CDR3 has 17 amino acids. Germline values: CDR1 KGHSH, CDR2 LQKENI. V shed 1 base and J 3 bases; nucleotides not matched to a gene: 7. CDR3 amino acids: CASSPLAGGYGTDTQYF. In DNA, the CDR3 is TGTGCCAGCTCACCACTAGCGGGAGGTTACGGTACAGATACGCAGTATTTT.

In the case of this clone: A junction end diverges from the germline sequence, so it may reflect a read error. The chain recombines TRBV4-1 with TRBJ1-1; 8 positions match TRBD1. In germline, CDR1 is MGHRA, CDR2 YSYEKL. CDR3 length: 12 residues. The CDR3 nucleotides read TGCGCCAGCAGCCAAGGGGGGACAGGTTTCGACTTT. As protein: CASSQGGTGFDF.

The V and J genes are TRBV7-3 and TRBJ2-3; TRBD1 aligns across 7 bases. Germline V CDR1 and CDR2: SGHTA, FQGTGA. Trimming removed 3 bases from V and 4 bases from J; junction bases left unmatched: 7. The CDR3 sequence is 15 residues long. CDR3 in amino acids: CASSFTGVGADTQYF. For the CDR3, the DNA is TGTGCCAGCAGCTTTACAGGGGTTGGGGCAGATACGCAGTATTTT.

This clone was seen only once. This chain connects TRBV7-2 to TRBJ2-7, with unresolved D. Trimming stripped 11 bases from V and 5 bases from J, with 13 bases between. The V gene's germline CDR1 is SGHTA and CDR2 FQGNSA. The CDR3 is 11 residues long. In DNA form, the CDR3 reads TGTGCCGTCGAGCTTATGCACGAGCAGTACTTC. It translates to CAVELMHEQYF.

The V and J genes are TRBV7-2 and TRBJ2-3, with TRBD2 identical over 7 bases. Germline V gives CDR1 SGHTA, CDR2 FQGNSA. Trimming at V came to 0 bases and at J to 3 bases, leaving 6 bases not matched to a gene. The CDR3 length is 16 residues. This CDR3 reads CASSLAIGLGTDTQYF. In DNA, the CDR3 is TGTGCCAGCAGCTTAGCGATCGGACTAGGAACAGATACGCAGTATTTT.

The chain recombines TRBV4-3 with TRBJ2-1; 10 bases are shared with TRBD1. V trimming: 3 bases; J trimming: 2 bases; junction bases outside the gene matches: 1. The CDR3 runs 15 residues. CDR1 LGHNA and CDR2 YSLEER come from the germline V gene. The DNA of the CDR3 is TGCGCCAGCAGCCAGGACAGGGGGGCCTACAATGAGCAGTTCTTC. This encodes CASSQDRGAYNEQFF.

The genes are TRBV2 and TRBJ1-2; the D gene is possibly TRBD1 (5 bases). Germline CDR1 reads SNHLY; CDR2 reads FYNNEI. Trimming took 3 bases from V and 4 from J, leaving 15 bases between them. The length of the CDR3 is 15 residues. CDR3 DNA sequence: TGTGCCAGCAGTGATTCTTATCGCAGGGCCTATGGCTACACCTTC. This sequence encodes CASSDSYRRAYGYTF.

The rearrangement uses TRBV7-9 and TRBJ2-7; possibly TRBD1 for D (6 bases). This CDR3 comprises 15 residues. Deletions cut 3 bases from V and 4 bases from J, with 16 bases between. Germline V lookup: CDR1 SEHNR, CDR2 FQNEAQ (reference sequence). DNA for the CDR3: TGTGCCAGCAGCTTCGGCGGACAGACCTATTACGAGCAGTACTTC. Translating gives CASSFGGQTYYEQYF.

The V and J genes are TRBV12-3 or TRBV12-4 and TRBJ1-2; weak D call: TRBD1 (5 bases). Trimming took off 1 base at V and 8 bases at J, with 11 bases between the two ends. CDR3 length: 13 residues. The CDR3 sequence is CASSLVGVRGYTF. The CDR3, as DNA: TGTGCCAGCAGTTTAGTAGGGGTGAGAGGCTACACCTTC.

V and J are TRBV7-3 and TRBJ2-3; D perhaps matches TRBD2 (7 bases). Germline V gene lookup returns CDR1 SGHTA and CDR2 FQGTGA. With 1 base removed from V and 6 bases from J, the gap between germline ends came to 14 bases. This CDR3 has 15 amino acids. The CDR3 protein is CASSLMRGGEDTQYF. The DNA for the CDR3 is TGTGCCAGCAGCTTAATGAGGGGGGGAGAGGATACGCAGTATTTT.

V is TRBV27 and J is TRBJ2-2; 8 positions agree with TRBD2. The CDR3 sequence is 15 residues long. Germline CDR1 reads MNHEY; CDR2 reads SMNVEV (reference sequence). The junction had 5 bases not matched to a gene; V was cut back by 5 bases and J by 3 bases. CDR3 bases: TGTGCCAGCAGTGCAAGCGGGAGACACACCGGGGAGCTGTTTTTT. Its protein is CASSASGRHTGELFF.

DNA for the CDR3: TGTGCTAGTGGCCTGAGTGTCAAGAACACTGAAGCTTTCTTT. This sequence encodes CASGLSVKNTEAFF. V gene TRBV12-5 combines with J gene TRBJ1-1; D is unclear. Germline CDR1 LGHNT, CDR2 FRNRAP. Trimming removed 6 bases at V and 1 base at J, with 12 bases between. The length of the CDR3 is 14 residues.

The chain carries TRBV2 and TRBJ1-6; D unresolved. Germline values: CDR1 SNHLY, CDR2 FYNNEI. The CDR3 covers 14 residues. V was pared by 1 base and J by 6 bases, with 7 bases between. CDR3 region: CASSEVFGNSPLHF. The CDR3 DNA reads TGTGCCAGCAGTGAAGTATTCGGTAATTCACCCCTCCACTTT.

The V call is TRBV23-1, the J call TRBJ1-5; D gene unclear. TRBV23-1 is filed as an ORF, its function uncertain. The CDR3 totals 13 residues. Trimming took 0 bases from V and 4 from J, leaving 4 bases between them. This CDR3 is CASSQSPNQPQHF. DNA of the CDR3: TGCGCCAGCAGTCAATCTCCTAATCAGCCCCAGCATTTT.

In DNA, the CDR3 is TGCACCGGGCCGACAGGGCTAAATCAGCCCCAGCATTTT. It translates to CTGPTGLNQPQHF. This sequence joins TRBV1 and TRBJ1-5; the table assigns TRBD1, which was not confirmed against the DNA. TRBV1 is designated a pseudogene. CDR3 length: 13 amino acids.

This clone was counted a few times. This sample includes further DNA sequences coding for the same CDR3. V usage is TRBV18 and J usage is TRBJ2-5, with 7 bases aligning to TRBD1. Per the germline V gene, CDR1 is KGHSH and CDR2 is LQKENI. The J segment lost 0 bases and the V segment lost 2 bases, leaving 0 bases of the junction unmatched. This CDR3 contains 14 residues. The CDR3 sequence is CASSPGTDQETQYF. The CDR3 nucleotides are TGTGCCAGCTCACCAGGGACAGACCAAGAGACCCAGTACTTC.

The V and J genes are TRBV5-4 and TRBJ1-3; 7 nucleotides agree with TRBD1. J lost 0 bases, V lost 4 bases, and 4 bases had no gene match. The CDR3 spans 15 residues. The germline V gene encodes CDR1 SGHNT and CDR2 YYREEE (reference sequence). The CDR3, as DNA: TGTGCCAGCAGCCAGGGACAGACCTCTGGAAACACCATATATTTT. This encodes CASSQGQTSGNTIYF.